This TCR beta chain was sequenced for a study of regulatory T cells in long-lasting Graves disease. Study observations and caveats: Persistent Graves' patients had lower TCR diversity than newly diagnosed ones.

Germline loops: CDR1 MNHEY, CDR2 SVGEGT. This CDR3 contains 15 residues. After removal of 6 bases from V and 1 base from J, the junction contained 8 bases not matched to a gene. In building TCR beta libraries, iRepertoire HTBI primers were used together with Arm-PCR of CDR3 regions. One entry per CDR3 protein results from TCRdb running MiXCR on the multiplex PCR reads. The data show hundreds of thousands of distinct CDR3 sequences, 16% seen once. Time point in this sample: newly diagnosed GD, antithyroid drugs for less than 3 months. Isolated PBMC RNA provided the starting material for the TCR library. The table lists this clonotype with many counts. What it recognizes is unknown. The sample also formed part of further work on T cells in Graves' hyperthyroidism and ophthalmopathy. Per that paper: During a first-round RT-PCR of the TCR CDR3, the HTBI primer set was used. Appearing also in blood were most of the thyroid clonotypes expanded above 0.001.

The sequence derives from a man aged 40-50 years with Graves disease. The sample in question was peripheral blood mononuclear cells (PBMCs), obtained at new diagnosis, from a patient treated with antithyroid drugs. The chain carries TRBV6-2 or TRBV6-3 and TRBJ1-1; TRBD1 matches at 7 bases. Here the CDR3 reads CASSIWDSTNTEAFF. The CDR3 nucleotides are TGTGCCAGCAGCATCTGGGACAGTACGAACACTGAAGCTTTCTTT.